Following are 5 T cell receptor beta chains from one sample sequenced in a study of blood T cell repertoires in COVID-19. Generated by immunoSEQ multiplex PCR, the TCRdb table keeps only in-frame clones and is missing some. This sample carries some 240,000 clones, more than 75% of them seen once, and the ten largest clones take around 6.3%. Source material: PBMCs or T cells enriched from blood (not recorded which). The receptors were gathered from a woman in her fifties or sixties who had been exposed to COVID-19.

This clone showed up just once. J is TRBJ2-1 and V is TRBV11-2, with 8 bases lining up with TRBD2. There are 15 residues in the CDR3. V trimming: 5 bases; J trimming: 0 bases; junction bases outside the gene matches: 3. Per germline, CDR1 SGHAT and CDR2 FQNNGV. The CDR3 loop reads CASSQGTSSYNEQFF. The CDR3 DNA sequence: TGTGCCAGCAGCCAGGGGACTAGCTCCTACAATGAGCAGTTCTTC.

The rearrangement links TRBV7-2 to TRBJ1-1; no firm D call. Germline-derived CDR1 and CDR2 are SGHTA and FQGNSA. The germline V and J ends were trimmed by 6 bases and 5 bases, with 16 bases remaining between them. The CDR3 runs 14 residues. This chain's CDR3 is CASRTGSPTTEAFF. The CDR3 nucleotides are TGTGCCAGCAGGACCGGGTCCCCGACGACTGAAGCTTTCTTT.

As DNA, the CDR3 is TGTGCTAGTGGTTTGCTGCCAAAGGAGGGGGCGAGCGGTCTGGACACTGAAGCTTTCTTT. Its protein is CASGLLPKEGASGLDTEAFF. The chain uses TRBV12-5 and TRBJ1-1; 7 bases agree with TRBD1. This CDR3 is built from 20 residues. The germline V gene has CDR1 LGHNT and CDR2 FRNRAP. The V gene end was trimmed by 2 bases and the J gene end by 3 bases; junction bases not matched to a gene: 21.

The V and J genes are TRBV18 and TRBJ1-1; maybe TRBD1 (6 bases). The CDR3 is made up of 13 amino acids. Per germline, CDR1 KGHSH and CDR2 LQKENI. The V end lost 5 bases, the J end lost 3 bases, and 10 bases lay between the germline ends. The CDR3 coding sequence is TGTGCCAGCTCATATAAGGGGGACACTGAAGCTTTCTTT. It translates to CASSYKGDTEAFF.

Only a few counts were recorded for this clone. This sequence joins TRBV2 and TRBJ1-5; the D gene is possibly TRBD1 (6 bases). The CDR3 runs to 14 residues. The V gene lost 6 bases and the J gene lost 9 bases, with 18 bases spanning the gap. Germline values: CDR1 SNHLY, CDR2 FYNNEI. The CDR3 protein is CASRVQGGGPPQHF. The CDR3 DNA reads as TGTGCCAGCAGGGTCCAGGGAGGGGGGCCGCCCCAGCATTTT.